Listed here is a single TCR beta chain. Its antigen remains unknown. Both TCRalpha and TCRbeta cDNA were subjected to two nested PCRs lasting roughly 16 and 10 cycles. No DNA is given; TCRdb re-called the 5' RACE reads and lists each CDR3 protein once. This sample's table has some 330,000 distinct CDR3 sequences. The data were obtained in a study of monozygotic twins with inflammatory bowel disease. Study-wide points: TCRbeta inverse Simpson diversity was decreased in IBD patients versus healthy co-twins. Especially where disease activity was present, IBD patients had fewer clonotypes in common with others than healthy twins did.

Per donor, over 2 ml of blood was collected and frozen. The sequencing sample was made of blood. The source of this sequence is a human donor with ulcerative colitis or Crohn's disease, or a healthy co-twin of an affected twin (not recorded which).

This CDR3 is CASSIQTGNEQYF. The chain carries TRBV5-1 and TRBJ2-7; TCRdb calls TRBD1, which cannot be checked without DNA. From germline, CDR1 is SGHRS and CDR2 YFSETQ. This CDR3 is built from 13 residues. The full variable domain, with the rest looked up from reference TRBV5-1 and TRBJ2-7, is KAGVTQTPRYLIKTRGQQVTLSCSPISGHRSVSWYQQTPGQGLQFLFEYFSETQRNKGNFPGRFSGRQFSNSRSEMNVSTLELGDSALYLCASSIQTGNEQYFGPGTRLTVT.